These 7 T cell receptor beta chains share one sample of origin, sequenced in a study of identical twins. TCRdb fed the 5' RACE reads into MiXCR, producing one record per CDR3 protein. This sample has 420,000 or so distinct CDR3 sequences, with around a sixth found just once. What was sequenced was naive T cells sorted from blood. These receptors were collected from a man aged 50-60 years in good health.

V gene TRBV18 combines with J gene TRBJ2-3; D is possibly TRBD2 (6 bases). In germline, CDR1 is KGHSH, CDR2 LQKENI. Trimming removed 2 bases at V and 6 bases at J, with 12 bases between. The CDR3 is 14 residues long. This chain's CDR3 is CASSPWRDADTQYF. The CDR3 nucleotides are TGTGCCAGCTCACCATGGCGGGACGCCGATACGCAGTATTTT.

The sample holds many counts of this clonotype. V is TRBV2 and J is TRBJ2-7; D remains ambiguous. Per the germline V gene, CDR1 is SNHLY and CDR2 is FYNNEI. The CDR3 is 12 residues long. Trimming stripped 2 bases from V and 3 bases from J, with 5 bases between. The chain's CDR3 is CASSENLYEQYF. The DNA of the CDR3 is TGTGCCAGCAGTGAAAACCTCTACGAGCAGTACTTC.

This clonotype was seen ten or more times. CDR3 region: CAISESMATQYF. Written as DNA, the CDR3 is TGTGCCATCAGTGAGTCGATGGCGACCCAGTACTTC. The rearrangement links TRBV10-3 to TRBJ2-5, with unresolved D. Trimming removed 0 bases at V and 7 bases at J, with 6 bases between. Germline loops: CDR1 ENHRY, CDR2 SYGVKD. The CDR3 loop spans 12 amino acids.

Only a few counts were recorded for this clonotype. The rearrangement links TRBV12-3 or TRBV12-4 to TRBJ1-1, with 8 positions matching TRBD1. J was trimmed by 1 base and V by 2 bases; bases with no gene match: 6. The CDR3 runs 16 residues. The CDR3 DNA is TGTGCCAGCAGTTTAACCGGGACAGGCGCGAACACTGAAGCTTTCTTT. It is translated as CASSLTGTGANTEAFF.

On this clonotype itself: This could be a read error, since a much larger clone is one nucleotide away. CDR3 residues: CASSLLAGEDEQFF. The CDR3 region has the DNA TGCGCCAGCAGCTTACTAGCGGGAGAGGATGAGCAGTTCTTC. This chain joins TRBV5-1 and TRBJ2-1; the match to TRBD2 covers 11 bases. Looked up from germline, CDR1 is SGHRS and CDR2 is YFSETQ. Trimming took 2 bases from V and 8 from J; bases not matched to a gene: 3. The CDR3 length is 14 residues.

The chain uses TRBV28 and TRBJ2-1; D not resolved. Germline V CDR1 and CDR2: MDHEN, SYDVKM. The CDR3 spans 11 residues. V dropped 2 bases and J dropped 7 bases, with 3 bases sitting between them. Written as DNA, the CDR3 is TGTGCCAGCAGTTTAATGAATGAGCAGTTCTTC. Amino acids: CASSLMNEQFF.

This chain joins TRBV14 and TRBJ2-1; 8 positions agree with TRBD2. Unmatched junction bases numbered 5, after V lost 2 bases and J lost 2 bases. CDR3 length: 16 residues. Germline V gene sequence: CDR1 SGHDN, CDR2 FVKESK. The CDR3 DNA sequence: TGTGCCAGCAGCCAACGAAGCGGGAGCCCCTACAATGAGCAGTTCTTC. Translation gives CASSQRSGSPYNEQFF.